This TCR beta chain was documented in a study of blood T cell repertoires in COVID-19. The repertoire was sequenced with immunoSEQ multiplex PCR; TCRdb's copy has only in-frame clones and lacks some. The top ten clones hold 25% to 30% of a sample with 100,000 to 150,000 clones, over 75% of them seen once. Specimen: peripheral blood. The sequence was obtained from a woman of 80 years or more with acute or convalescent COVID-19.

The CDR3 protein is CASSTDRLHTEAFF. DNA of the CDR3: TGTGCCAGCAGCACGGACAGACTTCACACTGAAGCTTTCTTT. The chain is built from TRBV28 and TRBJ1-1; D is possibly TRBD1 (6 bases). Trimming removed 6 bases at V and 3 bases at J, with 14 bases between. The germline gives CDR1 MDHEN, CDR2 SYDVKM. This CDR3 is built from 14 residues.